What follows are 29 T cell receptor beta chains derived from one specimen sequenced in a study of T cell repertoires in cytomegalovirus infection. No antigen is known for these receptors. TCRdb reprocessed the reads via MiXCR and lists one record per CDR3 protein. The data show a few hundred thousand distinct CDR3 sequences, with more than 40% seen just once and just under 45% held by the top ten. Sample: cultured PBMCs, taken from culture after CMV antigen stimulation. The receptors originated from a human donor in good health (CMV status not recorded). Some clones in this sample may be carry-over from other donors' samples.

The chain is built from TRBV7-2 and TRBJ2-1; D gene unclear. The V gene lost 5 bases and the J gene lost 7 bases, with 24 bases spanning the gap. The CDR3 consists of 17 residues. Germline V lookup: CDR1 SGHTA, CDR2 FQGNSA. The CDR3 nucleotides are TGTGCCAGCAGCCTCCGGGTTGGGCGAAGAATGGGGAATGAGCAGTTCTTC. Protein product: CASSLRVGRRMGNEQFF.

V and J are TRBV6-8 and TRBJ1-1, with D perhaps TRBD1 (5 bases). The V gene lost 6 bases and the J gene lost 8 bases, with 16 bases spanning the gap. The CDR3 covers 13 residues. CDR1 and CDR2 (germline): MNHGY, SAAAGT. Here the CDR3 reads CASRSPAAGEAFF. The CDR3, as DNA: TGTGCCAGCAGGAGCCCAGCGGCAGGGGAAGCTTTCTTT.

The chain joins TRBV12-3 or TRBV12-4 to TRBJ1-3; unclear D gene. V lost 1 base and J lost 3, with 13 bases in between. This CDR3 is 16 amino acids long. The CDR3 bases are TGTGCCAGCAGTTTAGTGGTGGGGTTCGGTGGAAACACCATATATTTT. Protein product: CASSLVVGFGGNTIYF.

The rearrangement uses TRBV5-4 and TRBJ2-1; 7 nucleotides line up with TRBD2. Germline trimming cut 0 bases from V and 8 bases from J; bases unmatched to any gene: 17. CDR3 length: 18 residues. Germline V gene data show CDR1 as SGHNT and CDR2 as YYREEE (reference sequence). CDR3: CASSLGGILIGGDDEQFF. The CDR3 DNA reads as TGTGCCAGCAGCTTGGGTGGTATACTTATTGGGGGGGATGATGAGCAGTTCTTC.

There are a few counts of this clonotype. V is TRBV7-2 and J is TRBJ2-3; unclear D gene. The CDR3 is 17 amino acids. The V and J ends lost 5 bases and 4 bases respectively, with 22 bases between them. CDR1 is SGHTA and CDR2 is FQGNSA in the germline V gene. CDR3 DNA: TGTGCCAGCAGCCCCTCAGGAAGGGCCCTTCGTCCAGATACGCAGTATTTT. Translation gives CASSPSGRALRPDTQYF.

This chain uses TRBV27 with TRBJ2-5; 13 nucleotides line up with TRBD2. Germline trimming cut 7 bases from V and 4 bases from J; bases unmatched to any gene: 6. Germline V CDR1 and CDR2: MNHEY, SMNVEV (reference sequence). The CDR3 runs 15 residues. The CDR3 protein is CASKPGLAGSETQYF. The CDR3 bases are TGTGCCAGCAAGCCGGGACTAGCGGGATCAGAGACCCAGTACTTC.

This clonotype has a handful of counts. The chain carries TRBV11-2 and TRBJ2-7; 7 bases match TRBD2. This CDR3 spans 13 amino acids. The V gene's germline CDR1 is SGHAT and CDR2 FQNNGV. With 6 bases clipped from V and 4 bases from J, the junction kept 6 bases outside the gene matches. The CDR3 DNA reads TGTGCCAGCAGTCATCAAGCGGGGTACGAGCAGTACTTC. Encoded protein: CASSHQAGYEQYF.

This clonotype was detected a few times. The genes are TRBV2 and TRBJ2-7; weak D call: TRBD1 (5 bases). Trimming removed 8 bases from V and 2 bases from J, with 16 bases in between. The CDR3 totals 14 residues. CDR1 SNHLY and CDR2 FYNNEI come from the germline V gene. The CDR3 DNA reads TGTGCCAGCTTGGTGGGGCATAAGACCTACGAGCAGTACTTC. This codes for CASLVGHKTYEQYF.

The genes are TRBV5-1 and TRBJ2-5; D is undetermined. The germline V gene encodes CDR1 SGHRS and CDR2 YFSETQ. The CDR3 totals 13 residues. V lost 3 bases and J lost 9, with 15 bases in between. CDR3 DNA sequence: TGCGCCAGCAGCTCCGTCGTAGATTCGGCCCAGTACTTC. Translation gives CASSSVVDSAQYF.

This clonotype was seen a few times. The CDR3 protein is CASSRGGAGGYEQYF. CDR3 coding DNA: TGTGCCAGCAGCCGTGGGGGGGCGGGTGGCTACGAGCAGTACTTC. This sequence joins TRBV7-2 and TRBJ2-7, with D maybe TRBD2 (7 bases). The germline V gene encodes CDR1 SGHTA and CDR2 FQGNSA. The CDR3 has 15 amino acids. Deletions cut 5 bases from V and 3 bases from J, with 17 bases between.

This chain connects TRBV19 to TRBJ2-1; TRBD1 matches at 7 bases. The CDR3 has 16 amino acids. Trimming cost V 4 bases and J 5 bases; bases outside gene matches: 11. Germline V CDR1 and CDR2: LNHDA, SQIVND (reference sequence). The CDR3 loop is CASSTPRQGTNNEQFF. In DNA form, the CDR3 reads TGTGCCAGTAGTACACCTAGACAGGGCACAAACAATGAGCAGTTCTTC.

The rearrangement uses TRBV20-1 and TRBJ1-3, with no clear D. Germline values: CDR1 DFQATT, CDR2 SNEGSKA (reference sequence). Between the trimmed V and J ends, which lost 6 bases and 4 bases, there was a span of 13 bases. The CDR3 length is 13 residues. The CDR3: CSAINPGGNTIYF. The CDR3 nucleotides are TGCAGTGCAATTAACCCCGGGGGAAACACCATATATTTT.

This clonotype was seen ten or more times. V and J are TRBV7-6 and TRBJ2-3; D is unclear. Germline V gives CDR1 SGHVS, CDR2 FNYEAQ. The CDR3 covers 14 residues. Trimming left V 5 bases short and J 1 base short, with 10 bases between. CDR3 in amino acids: CASSLWGGTDTQYF. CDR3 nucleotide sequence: TGTGCCAGCAGCCTCTGGGGTGGCACAGATACGCAGTATTTT.

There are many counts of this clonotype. The CDR3 DNA sequence: TGTGCCAGCAGCTTACAAGCGGGGGGGCGCGAGCAGTTCTTC. Protein product: CASSLQAGGREQFF. The V and J genes are TRBV7-2 and TRBJ2-1, with 10 bases matching TRBD2. From germline, CDR1 is SGHTA and CDR2 FQGNSA. The CDR3 totals 14 residues. The trim removed 2 bases at V and 10 bases at J, leaving 5 bases unmatched.

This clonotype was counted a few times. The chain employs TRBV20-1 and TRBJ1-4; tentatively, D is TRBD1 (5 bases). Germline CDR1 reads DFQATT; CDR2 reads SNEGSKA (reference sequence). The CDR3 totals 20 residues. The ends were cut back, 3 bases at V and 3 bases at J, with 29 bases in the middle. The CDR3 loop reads CSARSPSRGTGRVANEKLFF. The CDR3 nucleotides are TGCAGTGCTAGGAGCCCCTCCCGTGGGACCGGGAGGGTTGCTAATGAAAAACTGTTTTTT.

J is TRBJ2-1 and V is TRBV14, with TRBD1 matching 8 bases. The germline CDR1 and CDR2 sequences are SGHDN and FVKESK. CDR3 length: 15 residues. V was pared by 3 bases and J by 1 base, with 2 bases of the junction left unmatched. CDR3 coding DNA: TGTGCCAGCAGCCACCGGACAGGGTCCTACAATGAGCAGTTCTTC. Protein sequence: CASSHRTGSYNEQFF.

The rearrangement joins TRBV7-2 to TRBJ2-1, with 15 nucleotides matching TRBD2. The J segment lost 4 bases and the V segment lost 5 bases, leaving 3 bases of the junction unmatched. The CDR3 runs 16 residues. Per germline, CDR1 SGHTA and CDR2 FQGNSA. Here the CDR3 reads CASSPGTSGRYNEQFF. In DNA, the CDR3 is TGTGCCAGCAGCCCAGGGACTAGCGGGAGGTACAATGAGCAGTTCTTC.

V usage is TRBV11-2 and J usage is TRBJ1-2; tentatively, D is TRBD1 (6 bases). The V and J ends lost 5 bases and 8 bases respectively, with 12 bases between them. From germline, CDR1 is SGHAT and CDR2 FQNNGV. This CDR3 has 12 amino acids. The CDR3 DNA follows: TGTGCCAGCAGCCGGGGGCTGTGGGGCTACACCTTC. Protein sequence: CASSRGLWGYTF.

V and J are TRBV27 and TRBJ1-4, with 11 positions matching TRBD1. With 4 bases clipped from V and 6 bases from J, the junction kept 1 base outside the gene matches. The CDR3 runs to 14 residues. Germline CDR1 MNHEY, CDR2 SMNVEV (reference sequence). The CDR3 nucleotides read TGTGCCAGCAGTTCGGGACAGGGGGATGAAAAACTGTTTTTT. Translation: CASSSGQGDEKLFF.

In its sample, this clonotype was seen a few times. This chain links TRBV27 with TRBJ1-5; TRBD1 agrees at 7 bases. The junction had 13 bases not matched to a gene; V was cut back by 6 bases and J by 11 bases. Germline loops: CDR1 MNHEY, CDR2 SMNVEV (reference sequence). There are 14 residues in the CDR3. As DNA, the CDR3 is TGTGCCAGCAGCCAGACAGGGATGGTAGCGGCCCAGCATTTT. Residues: CASSQTGMVAAQHF.

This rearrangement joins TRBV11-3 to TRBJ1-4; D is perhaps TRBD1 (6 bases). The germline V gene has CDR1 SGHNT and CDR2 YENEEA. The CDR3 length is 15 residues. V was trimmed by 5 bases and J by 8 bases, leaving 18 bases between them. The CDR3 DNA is TGTGCCAGCAGCCCAAACAGGGTCACGGAAGAAAAACTGTTTTTT. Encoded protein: CASSPNRVTEEKLFF. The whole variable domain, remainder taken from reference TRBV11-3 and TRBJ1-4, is EAGVVQSPRYKIIEKKQPVAFWCNPISGHNTLYWYLQNLGQGPELLIRYENEEAVDDSQLPKDRFSAERLKGVDSTLKIQPAELGDSAVYLCASSPNRVTEEKLFFGSGTQLSVL.

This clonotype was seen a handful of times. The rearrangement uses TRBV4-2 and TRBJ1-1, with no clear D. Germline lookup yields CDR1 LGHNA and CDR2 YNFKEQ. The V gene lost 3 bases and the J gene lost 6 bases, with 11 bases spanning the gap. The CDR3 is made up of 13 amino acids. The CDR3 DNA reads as TGTGCCAGCAGCCACTCGACAAACGCTGAAGCTTTCTTT. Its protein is CASSHSTNAEAFF.

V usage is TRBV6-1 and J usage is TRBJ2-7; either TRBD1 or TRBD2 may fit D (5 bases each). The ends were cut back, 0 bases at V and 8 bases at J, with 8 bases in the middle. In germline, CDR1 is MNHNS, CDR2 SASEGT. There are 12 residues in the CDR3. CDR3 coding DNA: TGTGCCAGCAGTGAAGCCCCGGGACAGCAGTACTTC. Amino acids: CASSEAPGQQYF.

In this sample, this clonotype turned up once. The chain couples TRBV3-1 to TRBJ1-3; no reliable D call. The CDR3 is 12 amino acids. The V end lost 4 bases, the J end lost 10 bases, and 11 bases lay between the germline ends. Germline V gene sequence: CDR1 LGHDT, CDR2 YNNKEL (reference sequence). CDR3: CASSLATGTIYF. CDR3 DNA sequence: TGTGCCAGCAGCCTAGCGACCGGGACCATATATTTT.

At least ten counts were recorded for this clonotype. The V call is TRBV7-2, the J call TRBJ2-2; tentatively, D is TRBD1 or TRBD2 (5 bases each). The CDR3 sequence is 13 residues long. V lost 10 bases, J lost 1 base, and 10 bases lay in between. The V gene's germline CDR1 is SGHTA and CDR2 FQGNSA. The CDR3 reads CATGLRNTGELFF. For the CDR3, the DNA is TGTGCCACGGGGCTCCGGAACACCGGGGAGCTGTTTTTT.

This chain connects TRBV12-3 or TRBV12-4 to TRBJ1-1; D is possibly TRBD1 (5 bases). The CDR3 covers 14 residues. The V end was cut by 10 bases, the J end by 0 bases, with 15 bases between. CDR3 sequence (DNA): TGTGCCACCACCCAGACAGAAGTGAACACTGAAGCTTTCTTT. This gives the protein CATTQTEVNTEAFF.

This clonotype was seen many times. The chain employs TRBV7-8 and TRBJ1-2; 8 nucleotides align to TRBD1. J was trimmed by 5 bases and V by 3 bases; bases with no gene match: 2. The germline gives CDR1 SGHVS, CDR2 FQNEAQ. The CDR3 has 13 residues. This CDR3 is CASSLDREYGYTF. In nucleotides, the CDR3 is TGTGCCAGCAGCTTGGACAGGGAATATGGCTACACCTTC.

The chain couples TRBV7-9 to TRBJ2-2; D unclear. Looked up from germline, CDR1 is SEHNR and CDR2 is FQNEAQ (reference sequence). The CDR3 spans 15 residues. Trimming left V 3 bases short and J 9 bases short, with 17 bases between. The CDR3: CASSFMSGKERELFF. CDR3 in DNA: TGTGCCAGCAGCTTTATGTCAGGAAAAGAGAGGGAGCTGTTTTTT.

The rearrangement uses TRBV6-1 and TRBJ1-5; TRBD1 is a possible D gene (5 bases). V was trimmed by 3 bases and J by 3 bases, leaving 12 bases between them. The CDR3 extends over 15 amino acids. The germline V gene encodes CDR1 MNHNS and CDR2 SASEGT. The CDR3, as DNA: TGTGCCAGCAGTGACGAAGGGGACTACAATCAGCCCCAGCATTTT. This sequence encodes CASSDEGDYNQPQHF.